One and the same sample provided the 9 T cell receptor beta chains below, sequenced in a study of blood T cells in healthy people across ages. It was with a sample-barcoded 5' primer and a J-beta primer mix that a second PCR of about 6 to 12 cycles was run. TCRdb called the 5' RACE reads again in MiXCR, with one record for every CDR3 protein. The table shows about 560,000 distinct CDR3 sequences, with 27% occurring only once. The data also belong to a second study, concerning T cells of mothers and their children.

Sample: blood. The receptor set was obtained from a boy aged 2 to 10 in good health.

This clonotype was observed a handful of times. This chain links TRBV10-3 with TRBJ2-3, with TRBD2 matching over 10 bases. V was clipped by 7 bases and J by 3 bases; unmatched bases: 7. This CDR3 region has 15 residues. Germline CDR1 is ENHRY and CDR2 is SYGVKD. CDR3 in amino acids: CAINPSGSRTDTQYF. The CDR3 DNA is TGTGCCATCAATCCTAGCGGGAGTCGAACAGATACGCAGTATTTT.

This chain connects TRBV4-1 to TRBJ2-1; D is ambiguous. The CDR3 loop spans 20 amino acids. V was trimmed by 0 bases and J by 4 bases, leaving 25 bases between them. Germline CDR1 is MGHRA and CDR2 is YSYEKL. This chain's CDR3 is CASSQDDVAASPFLYNEQFF. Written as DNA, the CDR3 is TGCGCCAGCAGCCAAGATGACGTGGCAGCCTCGCCTTTCCTTTACAATGAGCAGTTCTTC.

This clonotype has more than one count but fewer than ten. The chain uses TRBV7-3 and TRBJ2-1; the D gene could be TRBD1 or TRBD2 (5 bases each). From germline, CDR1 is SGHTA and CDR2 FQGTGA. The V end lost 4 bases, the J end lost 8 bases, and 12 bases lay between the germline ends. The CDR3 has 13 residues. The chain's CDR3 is CASSSSGTDEQFF. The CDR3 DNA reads TGTGCCAGCAGCTCCTCCGGGACGGATGAGCAGTTCTTC. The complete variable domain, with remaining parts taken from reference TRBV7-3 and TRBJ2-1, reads GAGVSQTPSNKVTEKGKYVELRCDPISGHTALYWYRQSLGQGPEFLIYFQGTGAADDSGLPNDRFFAVRPEGSVSTLKIQRTERGDSAVYLCASSSSGTDEQFFGPGTRLTVL.

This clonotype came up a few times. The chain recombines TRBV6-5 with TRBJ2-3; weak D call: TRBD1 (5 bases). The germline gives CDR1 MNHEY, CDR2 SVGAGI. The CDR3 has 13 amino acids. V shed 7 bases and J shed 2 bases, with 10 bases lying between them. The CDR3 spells CASKGINTDTQYF. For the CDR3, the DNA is TGTGCCAGCAAGGGGATCAACACAGATACGCAGTATTTT.

As DNA, the CDR3 is TGCGCCACCTACCTCTGGAGCACCGGGGAGCTGTTTTTT. Amino acid sequence: CATYLWSTGELFF. The rearrangement joins TRBV10-2 to TRBJ2-2, with D uncertain. The CDR3 loop spans 13 amino acids. Trimming pared 10 bases from V and 4 bases from J, leaving 13 bases between. Germline CDR1 and CDR2: WSHSY and SAAADI.

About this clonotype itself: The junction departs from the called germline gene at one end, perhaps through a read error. The CDR3, as DNA: TGTGCCGGCAGCCCCTCCGGGTTAGCGGTCACCTACGAGCAGTACTTC. This codes for CAGSPSGLAVTYEQYF. The chain links TRBV7-9 to TRBJ2-7, with a possible D match to TRBD2 (6 bases). The germline V gene has CDR1 SEHNR and CDR2 FQNEAQ (reference sequence). This CDR3 is built from 16 residues.

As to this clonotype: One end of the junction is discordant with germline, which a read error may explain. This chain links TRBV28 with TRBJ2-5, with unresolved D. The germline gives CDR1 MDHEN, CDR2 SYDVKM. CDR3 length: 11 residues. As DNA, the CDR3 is TGTACCAGCAGTCAAGAGGAGACCCAGTACTTC. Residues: CTSSQEETQYF.

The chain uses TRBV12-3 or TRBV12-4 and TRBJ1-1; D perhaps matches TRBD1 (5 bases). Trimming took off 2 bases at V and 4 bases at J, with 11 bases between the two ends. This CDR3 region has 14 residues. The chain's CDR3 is CASSLIGRATEAFF. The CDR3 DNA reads TGTGCCAGCAGTTTAATCGGCAGGGCCACTGAAGCTTTCTTT.

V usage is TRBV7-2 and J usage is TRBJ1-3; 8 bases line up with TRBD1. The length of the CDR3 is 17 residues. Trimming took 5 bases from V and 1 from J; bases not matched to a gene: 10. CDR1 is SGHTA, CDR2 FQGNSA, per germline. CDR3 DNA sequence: TGTGCCAGCAGCCTCGGACAGGGCGGCAGATCTGGAAACACCATATATTTT. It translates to CASSLGQGGRSGNTIYF.